This TCR beta chain was sequenced for a study of blood T cell repertoires in COVID-19. Study at large: Both acute and convalescent COVID-19 samples were obtained from the United States, Italy and Spain. PBMCs, B-cell-depleted T cells, or T cells were the source of the cDNA or gDNA that made up the material.

The CDR3 runs to 14 residues. The V and J ends lost 5 bases and 6 bases, in that order; junction bases with no gene match: 4. Germline CDR1 reads KGHSH; CDR2 reads LQKENI. Per the study methods: By means of reference gene primer amplification, nucleated cell counts were estimated. The method was immunoSEQ multiplex PCR; TCRdb's version includes in-frame clones alone and lacks a portion of them. Clone size and the V and J calls come from that table; the DNA yielded D and trimming. The sample has 150,000 to 180,000 clones, around 85% seen once. Specimen: peripheral blood. This chain connects TRBV18 to TRBJ1-4; TRBD1 matches 9 bases. The clonotype comes from an older woman with acute or convalescent COVID-19. The CDR3 sequence: CASSTRTGDEKLFF. CDR3 in DNA: TGTGCCAGCTCAACCCGGACAGGGGATGAAAAACTGTTTTTT. Full variable domain (missing parts from reference TRBV18 and TRBJ1-4): NAGVMQNPRHLVRRRGQEARLRCSPMKGHSHVYWYRQLPEEGLKFMVYLQKENIIDESGMPKERFSAEFPKEGPSILRIQQVVRGDSAAYFCASSTRTGDEKLFFGSGTQLSVL.